This T cell receptor beta chain was documented in a study of T-cell reconstitution after alpha-beta-depleted transplantation in children. This clonotype was found many times. Its antigen is still unknown. The CDR3 is 14 amino acids. Germline CDR1 reads MDHEN; CDR2 reads SYDVKM. Deletions cut 2 bases from V and 3 bases from J, with 8 bases between. Library preparation (for TCRbeta) was performed with unique molecular identifiers. One entry per CDR3 protein results from TCRdb running MiXCR on the PCR reads. Counted here are 200,000 to 250,000 distinct CDR3 sequences, 6.5% to 10% occurring once; the ten biggest clones make up less than 8%. Notes on the study in general: Several hundred rapidly expanded clones from non-depleted graft cells reportedly supplied alpha-beta T cells about two months post-transplant.

The sample was PBMCs, mostly from graft donor cells, taken 180 days after TCRalphabeta/CD19-depleted stem cell transplant. This TCR was recovered from a male patient aged 10-17 years who had a stem cell transplant for acute lymphoblastic leukemia, so the T cells may come from the graft donor. The rearrangement joins TRBV28 to TRBJ2-1; D is unresolved. CDR3 nucleotides: TGTGCCAGCAGTTTAGCGGACCTCTACAATGAGCAGTTCTTC. Encoded protein: CASSLADLYNEQFF.